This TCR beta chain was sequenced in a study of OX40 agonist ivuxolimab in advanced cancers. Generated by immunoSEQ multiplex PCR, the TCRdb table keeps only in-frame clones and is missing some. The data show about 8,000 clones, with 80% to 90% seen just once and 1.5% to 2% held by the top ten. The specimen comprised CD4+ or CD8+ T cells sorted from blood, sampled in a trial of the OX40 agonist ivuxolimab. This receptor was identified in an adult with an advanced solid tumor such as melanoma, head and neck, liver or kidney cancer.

The DNA for the CDR3 is TGTGCCAGCAGTTACTCGAGCTCTGGAAACACCATATATTTT. Translating it yields CASSYSSSGNTIYF. The rearrangement links TRBV6-6 to TRBJ1-3; D not resolved. V was cut by 0 bases and J by 0 bases, with 3 bases left in between. CDR1 MNHNY and CDR2 SVGAGI come from the germline V gene (reference sequence). CDR3 size: 14 residues.